These T cell receptor beta chains were read from a single sample in a study of metastatic and nonmetastatic thyroid tumors. Through MiXCR, TCRdb re-clonotyped the PCR reads. The table has 20,000 or so clones, about 35% seen once. Specimen: tumor tissue. Receptors originate from a female donor with papillary thyroid cancer or a benign thyroid nodule (not recorded which). Some clones in this sample may be carry-over from other donors' samples. CDR3s include the opening cysteine and the closing phenylalanine or tryptophan. A D gene is named only where the DNA matches it firmly. Expanded clones get a size class; other rows say once, few or many, or leave the size out.

cdr3_nt	cdr3_aa	clone_size	d_call	j_call	v_call
TGTGCCAGCAGTGACGGGACAGGGTCCACAGATACGCAGTATTTT	CASSDGTGSTDTQYF	few	TRBD1	TRBJ2-3	TRBV6-4
TGTGCCAGCAGCCAAGATCGGTTAGGAGCTCCGAGGAACTATGGCTACACCTTC	CASSQDRLGAPRNYGYTF	.	.	TRBJ1-2	TRBV14
TGTGCCAGCTCACCGGACAGGGTCGCGAACACCGGGGAGCTGTTTTTT	CASSPDRVANTGELFF	.	TRBD1	TRBJ2-2	TRBV18
TGCGCCAGCAGTTTGGGCACCGGGGAGCTGTTTTTT	CASSLGTGELFF	.	.	TRBJ2-2	TRBV10-1
TGCAGTGCTAGAGAAGAGGGCAGGCAGGACCCCTATGGCTACACCTTC	CSAREEGRQDPYGYTF	few	.	TRBJ1-2	TRBV20-1
TGTGCCAGCAGCTTTGCTAGCGGGAGCTCCTACGAGCAGTACTTC	CASSFASGSSYEQYF	.	TRBD2	TRBJ2-7	TRBV7-2
TGTGCCAGCAGCTTAGCCGGACAGAATGAAAAACTGTTTTTT	CASSLAGQNEKLFF	.	.	TRBJ1-4	TRBV7-9
TGTGCCAGCAGTGAAGTAGGTAGAAAGTTGACAGATACGCAGTATTTT	CASSEVGRKLTDTQYF	.	.	TRBJ2-3	TRBV2
TGTGCCAGCAGCCGGGCCCTCAGGGGTTACGAGCAGTACTTC	CASSRALRGYEQYF	.	.	TRBJ2-7	TRBV3-1
TGTGCCAGCAGAAAAGGGACTATTAATTCACCCCTCCACTTT	CASRKGTINSPLHF	few	.	TRBJ1-6	TRBV6-1
TGTGCCAGCAAGGGCGGGGTGACCTACAATGAGCAGTTCTTC	CASKGGVTYNEQFF	few	.	TRBJ2-1	TRBV6-1
TGTGCCAGCGTCACAAGCAATCAGCCCCAGCATTTT	CASVTSNQPQHF	few	.	TRBJ1-5	TRBV6-1
TGTGCCAGCAGTTACGAGGGGCGGCAGACCCAGTACTTC	CASSYEGRQTQYF	few	.	TRBJ2-5	TRBV12-3/TRBV12-4
TGCGCCGGGGCAGGGGGAAACACCATATATTTT	CAGAGGNTIYF	.	.	TRBJ1-3	TRBV6-1
TGTGCCAGCAGCCTACCCCTAGCGGGGATTAGCTCCTACGAGCAGTACTTC	CASSLPLAGISSYEQYF	.	TRBD2	TRBJ2-7	TRBV6-2/TRBV6-3
TGTGCCAGTAGTATAGTTACCGATCAGCCCCAGCATTTT	CASSIVTDQPQHF	few	.	TRBJ1-5	TRBV19
TGTGCCAGCAGTTTGCGGGAACCCTACGAGCAGTACTTC	CASSLREPYEQYF	.	.	TRBJ2-7	TRBV12-3/TRBV12-4
TGTGACAGTAGTGCGGACAGGGGCACTGAAGCTTTCTTT	CDSSADRGTEAFF	.	TRBD1	TRBJ1-1	TRBV19
TGTGCCAGCAGTGGGGACCTTTACGAGCAGTACTTC	CASSGDLYEQYF	few	.	TRBJ2-7	TRBV12-3/TRBV12-4
TGTGCCAGCAGTCGGTTCGGGATACAGAACACCGGGGAGCTGTTTTTT	CASSRFGIQNTGELFF	.	.	TRBJ2-2	TRBV2
TGTGCCAGCAGCCAAGCCAGGGGCGACGGGGAGCTGTTTTTT	CASSQARGDGELFF	many	.	TRBJ2-2	TRBV4-2
TGTGCCACTTGGACAGGGACCTACGAGCAGTACTTC	CATWTGTYEQYF	.	TRBD1	TRBJ2-7	TRBV27
TGTGCCAGCAGGTTGCGGGAGGGAGGTGAGCAGTTCTTC	CASRLREGGEQFF	many	TRBD2	TRBJ2-1	TRBV6-1
TGCAGTGGCTCCGGGACAGGGGGCAGGGGCTACACCTTC	CSGSGTGGRGYTF	.	TRBD1	TRBJ1-2	TRBV20-1
TGTGCCACCATGGACCGCACAGATACGCAGTATTTT	CATMDRTDTQYF	few	.	TRBJ2-3	TRBV6-1
TGTGCCAGCTCACCAAGGGAGGAGGGATTACAGTTCTTC	CASSPREEGLQFF	.	.	TRBJ2-1	TRBV18
TGTGCCAGCAGCCTAGGGGAAGTGTTACCCCTCCACTTT	CASSLGEVLPLHF	few	.	TRBJ1-6	TRBV28
TGCGCCAGCAGCTTAGCGGGAGAGTGGGGGGCCAACGTCCTGACTTTC	CASSLAGEWGANVLTF	.	TRBD2	TRBJ2-6	TRBV5-1
TGTGCCAGCAGTCTAGCGGGGGCTACGTACGAGCAGTACTTC	CASSLAGATYEQYF	medium-sized	TRBD2	TRBJ2-7	TRBV2